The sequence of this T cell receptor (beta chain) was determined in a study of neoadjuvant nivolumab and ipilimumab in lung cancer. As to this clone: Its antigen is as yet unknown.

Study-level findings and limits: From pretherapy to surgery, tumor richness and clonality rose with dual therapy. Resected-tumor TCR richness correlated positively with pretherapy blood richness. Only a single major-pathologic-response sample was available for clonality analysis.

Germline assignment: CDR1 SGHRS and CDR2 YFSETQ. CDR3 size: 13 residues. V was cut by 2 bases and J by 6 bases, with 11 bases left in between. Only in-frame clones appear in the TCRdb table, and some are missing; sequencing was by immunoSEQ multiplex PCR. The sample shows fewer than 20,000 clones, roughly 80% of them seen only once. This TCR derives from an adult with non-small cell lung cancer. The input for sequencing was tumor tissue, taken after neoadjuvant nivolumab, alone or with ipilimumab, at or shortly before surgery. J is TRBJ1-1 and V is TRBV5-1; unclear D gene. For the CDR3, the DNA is TGCGCCAGCAGCTTTATTGACCGCGCTGAAGCTTTCTTT. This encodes CASSFIDRAEAFF.